This entry lists 25 T cell receptor beta chains sequenced from one sample in a study of regulatory T cells in long-lasting Graves disease. The time point here: persistent/refractory GD, antithyroid drugs over 5 years with positive TRAb. PBMC RNA was the source of the TCR library. Construction of the TCR beta libraries employed iRepertoire HTBI primers in conjunction with Arm-PCR of CDR3 regions. Each CDR3 protein gets one entry after TCRdb re-called the multiplex PCR reads with MiXCR. There are hundreds of thousands of distinct CDR3 sequences in the sample; about 20% occur only once, and less than 15% lies in the top ten. The sample consisted of peripheral blood mononuclear cells (PBMCs), taken when the disease was refractory, from a patient treated with antithyroid drugs. These receptors were taken from a female donor with Graves disease.

In its sample, this clonotype was seen a few times. V gene TRBV20-1 combines with J gene TRBJ1-5, with D possibly being TRBD1 (6 bases). CDR1 and CDR2 from the germline V gene are DFQATT and SNEGSKA (reference sequence). Trimming took off 2 bases at V and 5 bases at J, with 10 bases between the two ends. The CDR3 contains 13 residues. The CDR3 reads CSARWHRDQPQHF. DNA for the CDR3: TGCAGTGCTAGATGGCACAGGGATCAGCCCCAGCATTTT.

This clonotype was detected ten times or more. V is TRBV6-1 and J is TRBJ1-2; D is unresolved. Looked up from germline, CDR1 is MNHNS and CDR2 is SASEGT. The V end was cut by 6 bases, the J end by 0 bases, with 5 bases between. This CDR3 has 12 residues. The CDR3 loop reads CASSPANYGYTF. The CDR3 nucleotides read TGTGCCAGCAGCCCAGCTAACTATGGCTACACCTTC.

For this clonotype: A far larger clone is just one base off, so this is likely a read error. V and J are TRBV2 and TRBJ2-2; unclear D gene. Germline values: CDR1 SNHLY, CDR2 FYNNEI. The germline V and J ends were trimmed by 6 bases and 4 bases, with 12 bases remaining between them. The CDR3 has 14 amino acids. The CDR3 protein is CASSPSALTGELFF. CDR3 bases: TGTGCCAGCAGCCCCTCGGCCCTCACCGGGGAGCTGTTTTTT. The whole variable domain, filled in from reference TRBV2 and TRBJ2-2, reads EPEVTQTPSHQVTQMGQEVILRCVPISNHLYFYWYRQILGQKVEFLVSFYNNEISEKSEIFDDQFSVERPDGSNFTLKIRSTKLEDSAMYFCASSPSALTGELFFGEGSRLTVL.

This clonotype occurred many times. DNA of the CDR3: TGTGCCAGCAGTTTATTTTGGCAACCCGGACAGGCTGGCGGCTACACCTTC. Translating it yields CASSLFWQPGQAGGYTF. The chain is built from TRBV28 and TRBJ1-2; 7 bases are shared with TRBD1. The CDR3 contains 17 residues. Losses at the gene ends were 1 base for V and 8 bases for J; bases not matched to a gene: 16. Germline V gene data show CDR1 as MDHEN and CDR2 as SYDVKM.

This clonotype was counted many times. The rearrangement uses TRBV28 and TRBJ1-4; unclear D gene. Trimming stripped 2 bases from V and 7 bases from J, with 8 bases between. CDR1 MDHEN and CDR2 SYDVKM come from the germline V gene. The CDR3 covers 13 residues. In nucleotides, the CDR3 is TGTGCCAGCAGTTTAAGGGATTCTGAAAAACTGTTTTTT. Protein: CASSLRDSEKLFF.

This clonotype showed up many times. The V and J genes are TRBV12-3 or TRBV12-4 and TRBJ1-1, with D unclear. The CDR3 is 13 amino acids. V shed 3 bases and J shed 3 bases, with 8 bases lying between them. The CDR3 DNA reads as TGTGCCAGCAGTTTGTGTTGGGACACTGAAGCTTTCTTT. As protein: CASSLCWDTEAFF.

This clonotype has a handful of counts. The chain uses TRBV19 and TRBJ1-2; TRBD1 aligns across 7 bases. The germline CDR1 and CDR2 sequences are LNHDA and SQIVND (reference sequence). J lost 1 base, V lost 10 bases, and 12 bases had no gene match. This CDR3 has 15 residues. CDR3 nucleotide sequence: TGTGCCACGGGGCCAGGGGGGACTCTTAACTATGGCTACACCTTC. This translates into CATGPGGTLNYGYTF.

About this clonotype itself: One end of the junction is discordant with germline, which a read error may explain. The chain is built from TRBV9 and TRBJ2-7; D perhaps matches TRBD2 (5 bases). The CDR3 is made up of 14 amino acids. Germline loops: CDR1 SGDLS, CDR2 YYNGEE. CDR3 sequence: CASTVEDYNYEQYF. CDR3 in DNA: TGTGCCAGCACCGTAGAAGACTACAACTACGAGCAGTACTTC.

This clonotype was found a few times. A read error may account for a junction end that differs from germline. This chain uses TRBV20-1 with TRBJ2-7, with D hard to call. This CDR3 spans 20 amino acids. Germline-derived CDR1 and CDR2 are DFQATT and SNEGSKA (reference sequence). The chain's CDR3 is CSAREGRDVGLQSMGYEQCF. As DNA, the CDR3 is TGCAGTGCTAGAGAGGGAAGGGATGTCGGTCTACAGAGTATGGGCTACGAGCAGTGCTTC.

Here the CDR3 DNA reads TGTGCCAGCAGCCAAGATTTCACAGGCAACTATGGCTACACCTTC. It is translated as CASSQDFTGNYGYTF. The V and J genes are TRBV3-1 and TRBJ1-2, with D tentatively TRBD1 (5 bases). The V end was cut by 0 bases, the J end by 2 bases, with 10 bases between. Looked up from germline, CDR1 is LGHDT and CDR2 is YNNKEL (reference sequence). The CDR3 is made up of 15 amino acids.

This chain links TRBV20-1 with TRBJ1-1; D uncertain. Germline assignment: CDR1 DFQATT and CDR2 SNEGSKA (reference sequence). Trimming removed 3 bases at V and 2 bases at J, with 10 bases between. The CDR3 spans 13 residues. CDR3 sequence: CSASAAVNTEAFF. The DNA of the CDR3 is TGCAGTGCTAGTGCGGCAGTTAACACTGAAGCTTTCTTT.

Many counts were recorded for this clonotype. The chain joins TRBV3-1 to TRBJ1-2; D is ambiguous. V lost 0 bases and J 6 bases, leaving 11 bases between the germline ends. This CDR3 has 14 amino acids. Germline V lookup: CDR1 LGHDT, CDR2 YNNKEL (reference sequence). The DNA for the CDR3 is TGTGCCAGCAGCCAAGATCCGGGTTACAATGGCTACACCTTC. Residues: CASSQDPGYNGYTF.

The CDR3 nucleotides read TGTGCCAGCAGCCAAGAAGAAGGGAGGGGGATCACTAATGAAAAACTGTTTTTT. Translated, it gives CASSQEEGRGITNEKLFF. V usage is TRBV3-1 and J usage is TRBJ1-4, with D possibly matching TRBD1 (6 bases). Germline values: CDR1 LGHDT, CDR2 YNNKEL (reference sequence). There are 18 residues in the CDR3. The V and J ends lost 0 bases and 2 bases respectively, with 16 bases between them.

The V gene is TRBV19, the J gene TRBJ1-4, with no clear D. The CDR3 sequence is 14 residues long. Trimming stripped 3 bases from V and 0 bases from J, with 5 bases between. Germline lookup yields CDR1 LNHDA and CDR2 SQIVND (reference sequence). CDR3 region: CASSIGTTNEKLFF. The CDR3, as DNA: TGTGCCAGTAGTATTGGGACAACTAATGAAAAACTGTTTTTT.

The chain couples TRBV6-1 to TRBJ2-2; TRBD1 might be the D (6 bases). In germline, CDR1 is MNHNS, CDR2 SASEGT. The CDR3 is 17 amino acids. Between the trimmed V and J ends, which lost 6 bases and 0 bases, there was a span of 17 bases. In nucleotides, the CDR3 is TGTGCCAGCAGACCTGACAGGAGAAAACCGAACACCGGGGAGCTGTTTTTT. Translated: CASRPDRRKPNTGELFF.

Concerning this clonotype itself: This is likely an artifact of a read error, given a far larger clone one base away. The chain recombines TRBV28 with TRBJ2-2; D might be TRBD1 (6 bases). CDR1 is MDHEN and CDR2 is SYDVKM in the germline V gene. This CDR3 is 15 amino acids long. With 3 bases removed from V and 0 bases from J, the gap between germline ends came to 8 bases. The CDR3 coding sequence is TGTGCCAGCAGTTTGGACAGATCGAACACCGGGGAGCTGTTTTTT. As protein: CASSLDRSNTGELFF.

The table lists this clonotype with many counts. V is TRBV6-6 and J is TRBJ1-2; D uncertain. Germline V gene sequence: CDR1 MNHNY, CDR2 SVGAGI (reference sequence). The V and J ends lost 0 bases and 7 bases respectively, with 9 bases between them. The CDR3 spans 13 residues. The CDR3 DNA is TGTGCCAGCAGTTACTCGAGGGATACTGGCTACACCTTC. It specifies CASSYSRDTGYTF.

CDR3 residues: CASSYGQPHTGELFF. CDR3 nucleotide sequence: TGTGCCAGCAGTTACGGGCAGCCCCACACCGGGGAGCTGTTTTTT. The chain has TRBV6-5 and TRBJ2-2, with no clear D. The CDR3 spans 15 residues. V was clipped by 2 bases and J by 3 bases, with 10 bases between them. CDR1 and CDR2 from the germline V gene are MNHEY and SVGAGI.

The table lists this clonotype with many counts. This rearrangement joins TRBV28 to TRBJ2-7; D not certain. Germline CDR1 reads MDHEN; CDR2 reads SYDVKM. This CDR3 spans 10 amino acids. Trimming pared 6 bases from V and 7 bases from J, leaving 7 bases between. CDR3 in DNA: TGTGCCAGCAGCTATAGGGAGCAGTACTTC. Protein sequence: CASSYREQYF.

The chain combines TRBV6-1 with TRBJ2-7, with TRBD1 matching over 8 bases. Germline assignment: CDR1 MNHNS and CDR2 SASEGT. The trim removed 4 bases at V and 1 base at J, leaving 9 bases unmatched. This CDR3 region has 16 residues. CDR3 in DNA: TGTGCCAGCAGTGCGGGACAGGCGCTAGTATCCTACGAGCAGTACTTC. Protein product: CASSAGQALVSYEQYF.

The chain carries TRBV25-1 and TRBJ1-2; D is uncertain. This CDR3 is built from 16 residues. Trimming stripped 2 bases from V and 0 bases from J, with 13 bases between. Germline V CDR1 and CDR2: MGHDK, SYGVNS. CDR3 sequence reads: CASSEPGRVSNYGYTF. CDR3 nucleotides: TGTGCCAGCAGTGAACCCGGACGGGTCTCTAACTATGGCTACACCTTC.

The CDR3 nucleotides read TGTGCCAGCAGTGCCATAGGGTTAGATACGCAGTATTTT. Its protein is CASSAIGLDTQYF. The genes are TRBV28 and TRBJ2-3; the D is unclear. The germline V and J ends were trimmed by 5 bases and 5 bases, with 11 bases remaining between them. The V gene's germline CDR1 is MDHEN and CDR2 SYDVKM. This CDR3 comprises 13 residues.

A few counts support this clonotype. This chain joins TRBV7-2 and TRBJ2-1, with TRBD2 matching 7 bases. V lost 3 bases to trimming and J lost 4 bases; unmatched junction nucleotides: 6. CDR3 size: 15 residues. CDR1 is SGHTA, CDR2 FQGNSA, per germline. CDR3 bases: TGTGCCAGCAGCTTTCTGGGACTACCTTACAATGAGCAGTTCTTC. Protein product: CASSFLGLPYNEQFF.

This clonotype was detected a few times. CDR3 residues: CSASRELNSPLHF. CDR3 sequence (DNA): TGCAGTGCTAGCCGGGAGTTGAATTCACCCCTCCACTTT. The genes are TRBV20-1 and TRBJ1-6, with D unclear. This CDR3 is built from 13 residues. Per germline, CDR1 DFQATT and CDR2 SNEGSKA (reference sequence). The V gene lost 3 bases and the J gene lost 7 bases, with 10 bases spanning the gap.

The J gene is TRBJ1-1, the V gene TRBV5-6; D unresolved. Germline V gives CDR1 SGHDT, CDR2 YYEEEE. The CDR3 consists of 15 residues. Trimming took 1 base from V and 4 from J, leaving 14 bases between them. CDR3 region: CASSLPVPFGTEAFF. DNA of the CDR3: TGTGCCAGCAGCTTGCCGGTACCGTTTGGCACTGAAGCTTTCTTT.